This T cell receptor beta chain was sequenced for a study of post-analysis software for immune sequencing data. CDR3 length: 13 amino acids. The V gene lost 0 bases and the J gene lost 6 bases, with 5 bases spanning the gap. The V gene's germline CDR1 is SGHTA and CDR2 FQGNSA. Whole-study findings and limits: Comparison with controls showed significantly lower normalized Chao1 diversity in multiple sclerosis patients. TRBV5-6, TRBV5-1 and TRBV20-1 were among roughly 5 TRBV segments more frequent in patients than controls. Strong co-clustering by F measure linked samples that shared a preparation batch.

Worth noting for this clonotype: The antigen remains undetermined.

The authors incorporated unique molecular identifiers into the TCR beta cDNA libraries. Each CDR3 protein gets one entry after TCRdb re-called the PCR reads with MiXCR. The sample holds fewer than 850,000 distinct CDR3 sequences; 25% to 30% are singletons and the top ten take around 0.56%. The sequence came from a girl between 10 and 17 years old with multiple sclerosis. Sequencing was done on a sample of blood. This chain joins TRBV7-2 and TRBJ2-2; no clear D. CDR3 sequence reads: CASSLAWAGELFF. The CDR3 DNA is TGTGCCAGCAGCTTAGCGTGGGCCGGGGAGCTGTTTTTT.